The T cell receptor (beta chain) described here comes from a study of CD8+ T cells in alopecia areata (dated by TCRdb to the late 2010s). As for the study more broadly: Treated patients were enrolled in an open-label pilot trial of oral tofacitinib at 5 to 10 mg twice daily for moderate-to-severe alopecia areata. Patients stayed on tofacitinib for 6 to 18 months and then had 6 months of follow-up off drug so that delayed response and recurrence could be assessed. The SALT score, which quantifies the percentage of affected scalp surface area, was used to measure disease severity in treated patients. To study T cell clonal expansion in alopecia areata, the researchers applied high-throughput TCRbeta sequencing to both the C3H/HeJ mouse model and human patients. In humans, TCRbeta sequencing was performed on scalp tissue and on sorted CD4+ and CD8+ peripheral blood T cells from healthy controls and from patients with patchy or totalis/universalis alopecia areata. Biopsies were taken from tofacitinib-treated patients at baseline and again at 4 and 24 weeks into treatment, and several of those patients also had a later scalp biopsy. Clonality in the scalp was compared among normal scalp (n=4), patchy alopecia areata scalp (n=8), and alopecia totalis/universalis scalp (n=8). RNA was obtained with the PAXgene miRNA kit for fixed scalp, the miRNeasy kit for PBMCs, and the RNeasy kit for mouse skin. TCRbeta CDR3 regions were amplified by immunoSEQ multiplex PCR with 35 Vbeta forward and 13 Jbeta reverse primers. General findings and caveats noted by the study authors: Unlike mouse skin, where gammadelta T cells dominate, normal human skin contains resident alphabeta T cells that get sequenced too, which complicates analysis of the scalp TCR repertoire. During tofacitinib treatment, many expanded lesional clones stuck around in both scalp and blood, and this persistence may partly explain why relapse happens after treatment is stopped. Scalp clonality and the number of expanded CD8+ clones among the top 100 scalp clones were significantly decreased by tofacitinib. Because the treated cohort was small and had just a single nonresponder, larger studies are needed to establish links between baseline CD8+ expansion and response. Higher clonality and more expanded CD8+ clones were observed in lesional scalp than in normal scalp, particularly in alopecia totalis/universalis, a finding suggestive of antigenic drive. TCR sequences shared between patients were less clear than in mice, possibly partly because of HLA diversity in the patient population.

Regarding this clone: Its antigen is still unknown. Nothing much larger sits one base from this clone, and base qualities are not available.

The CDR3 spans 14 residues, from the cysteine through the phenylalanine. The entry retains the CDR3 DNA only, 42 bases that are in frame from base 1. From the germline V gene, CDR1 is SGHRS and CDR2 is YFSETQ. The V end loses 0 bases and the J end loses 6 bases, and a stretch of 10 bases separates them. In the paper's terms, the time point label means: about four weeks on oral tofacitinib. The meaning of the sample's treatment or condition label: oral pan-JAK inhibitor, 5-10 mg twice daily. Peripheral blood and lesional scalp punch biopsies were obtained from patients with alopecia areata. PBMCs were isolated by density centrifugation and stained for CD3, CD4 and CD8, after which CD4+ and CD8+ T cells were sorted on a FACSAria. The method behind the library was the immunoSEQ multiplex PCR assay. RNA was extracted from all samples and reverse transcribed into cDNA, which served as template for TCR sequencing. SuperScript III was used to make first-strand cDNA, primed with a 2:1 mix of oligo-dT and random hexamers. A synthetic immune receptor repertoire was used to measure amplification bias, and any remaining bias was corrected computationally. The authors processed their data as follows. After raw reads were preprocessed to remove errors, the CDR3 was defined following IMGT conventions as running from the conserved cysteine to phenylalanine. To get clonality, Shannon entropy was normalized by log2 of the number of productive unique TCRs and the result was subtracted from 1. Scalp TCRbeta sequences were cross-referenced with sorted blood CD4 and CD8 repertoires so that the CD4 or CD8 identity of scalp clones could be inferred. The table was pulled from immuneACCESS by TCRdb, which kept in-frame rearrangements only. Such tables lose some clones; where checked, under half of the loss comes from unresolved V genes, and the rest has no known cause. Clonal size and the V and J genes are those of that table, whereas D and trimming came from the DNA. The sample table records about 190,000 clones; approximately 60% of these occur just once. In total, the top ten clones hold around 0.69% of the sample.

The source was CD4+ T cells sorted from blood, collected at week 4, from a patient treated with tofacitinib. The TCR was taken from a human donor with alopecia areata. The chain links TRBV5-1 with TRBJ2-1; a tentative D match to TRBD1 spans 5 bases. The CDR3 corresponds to CASSLGGPLNEQFF. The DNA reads TGCGCCAGCAGCTTGGGGGGCCCTCTCAATGAGCAGTTCTTC.